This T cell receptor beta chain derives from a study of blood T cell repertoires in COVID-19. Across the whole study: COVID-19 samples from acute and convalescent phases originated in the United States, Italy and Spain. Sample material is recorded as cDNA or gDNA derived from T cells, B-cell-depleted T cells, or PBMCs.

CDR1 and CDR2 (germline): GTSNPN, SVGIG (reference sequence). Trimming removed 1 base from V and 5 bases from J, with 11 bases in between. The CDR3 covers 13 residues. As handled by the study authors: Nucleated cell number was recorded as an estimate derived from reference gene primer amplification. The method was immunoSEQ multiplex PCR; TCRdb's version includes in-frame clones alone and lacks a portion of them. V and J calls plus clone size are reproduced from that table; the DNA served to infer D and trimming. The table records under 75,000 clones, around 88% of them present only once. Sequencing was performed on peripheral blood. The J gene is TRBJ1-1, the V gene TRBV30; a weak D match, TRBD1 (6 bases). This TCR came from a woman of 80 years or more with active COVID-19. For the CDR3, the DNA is TGTGCCTGGAGTGCAGGGGTGACGACTGAAGCTTTCTTT. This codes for CAWSAGVTTEAFF.